The 24 T cell receptor beta chains below all came from one sample that was sequenced in a study of cytomegalovirus exposure and HLA in healthy donors. The PCR contained 60 Vbeta and 13 Jbeta primers. The repertoire was sequenced with immunoSEQ multiplex PCR; TCRdb's copy has only in-frame clones and lacks some. The table lists around 150,000 clones, about 81% of them singletons. The sequenced sample consisted of PBMCs. These receptors originate from a woman aged 18 to 35 in good health and CMV-seronegative.

This clone has only a few counts. The rearrangement joins TRBV28 to TRBJ2-3, with a weak D call TRBD1 (5 bases). Deletions cut 5 bases from V and 6 bases from J, with 9 bases between. The CDR3 contains 12 residues. Germline values: CDR1 MDHEN, CDR2 SYDVKM. The CDR3 is CASSVSGDTQYF. The CDR3 nucleotides are TGTGCCAGCAGTGTATCAGGGGATACGCAGTATTTT.

A remark on this clone: This specimen includes other DNA sequences encoding the same CDR3. This CDR3 reads CASSQGLAGVEQFF. The CDR3 DNA reads TGCGCCAGCAGCCAAGGACTAGCGGGAGTAGAGCAGTTCTTC. The rearrangement uses TRBV4-1 and TRBJ2-1; 12 bases are shared with TRBD2. V gave up 1 base and J gave up 10 bases; unmatched junction bases: 2. Germline V gene data show CDR1 as MGHRA and CDR2 as YSYEKL. The CDR3 consists of 14 residues.

In this sample, this clone turned up a few times. The CDR3 spells CASSLWGGGVERETDTQYF. The CDR3 DNA follows: TGTGCCAGCAGTTTATGGGGAGGGGGCGTGGAGCGGGAGACAGATACGCAGTATTTT. The rearrangement links TRBV28 to TRBJ2-3, with D perhaps matching TRBD2 (8 bases). V lost 0 bases and J 3 bases, leaving 22 bases between the germline ends. Looked up from germline, CDR1 is MDHEN and CDR2 is SYDVKM. CDR3 length: 19 residues. The whole variable domain, remainder taken from reference TRBV28 and TRBJ2-3, is DVKVTQSSRYLVKRTGEKVFLECVQDMDHENMFWYRQDPGLGLRLIYFSYDVKMKEKGDIPEGYSVSREKKERFSLILESASTNQTSMYLCASSLWGGGVERETDTQYFGPGTRLTVL.

In its sample, this clone was seen a few times. Other DNA sequences in this sample translate to the same CDR3. The chain is built from TRBV2 and TRBJ2-2, with D maybe TRBD2 (5 bases). CDR1 is SNHLY and CDR2 is FYNNEI in the germline V gene. With 7 bases removed from V and 4 bases from J, the gap between germline ends came to 13 bases. The CDR3 extends over 14 amino acids. The CDR3 loop is CASTSARGTGELFF. CDR3 DNA: TGTGCCAGCACCAGCGCCCGGGGCACCGGGGAGCTGTTTTTT.

The chain uses TRBV29-1 and TRBJ2-1, with 8 bases fitting TRBD1. CDR1 and CDR2 (germline): SQVTM, ANQGSEA. The CDR3 loop spans 17 amino acids. V lost 1 base to trimming and J lost 8 bases; unmatched junction nucleotides: 16. CDR3 residues: CSVEGADRGGKVDEQFF. CDR3 bases: TGCAGCGTTGAAGGGGCTGACAGGGGAGGCAAAGTGGATGAGCAGTTCTTC.

The sample holds a few counts of this clone. The chain couples TRBV6-5 to TRBJ1-1; D might be TRBD1 (5 bases). The V and J ends lost 2 bases and 4 bases respectively, with 11 bases between them. CDR1 is MNHEY, CDR2 SVGAGI, per germline. This CDR3 contains 14 residues. CDR3 nucleotides: TGTGCCAGCAGTTACGCCCAGGGTGGCACTGAAGCTTTCTTT. Translating gives CASSYAQGGTEAFF.

The CDR3, as DNA: TGTGCCAGCAGGAGAACTAGCGGGAGTCAAGATACGCAGTATTTT. It encodes CASRRTSGSQDTQYF. The chain couples TRBV9 to TRBJ2-3, with 11 bases matching TRBD2. The CDR3 covers 15 residues. The germline V gene encodes CDR1 SGDLS and CDR2 YYNGEE. Trimming at V came to 5 bases and at J to 5 bases, leaving 7 bases not matched to a gene.

The chain has TRBV5-1 and TRBJ2-5, with D unclear. With 0 bases removed from V and 4 bases from J, the gap between germline ends came to 10 bases. Germline CDR1 is SGHRS and CDR2 is YFSETQ. This CDR3 has 14 amino acids. The CDR3 DNA reads TGCGCCAGCAGCTTGGTTTTATCTCTAGAGACCCAGTACTTC. Protein: CASSLVLSLETQYF. Complete variable domain (other parts from reference TRBV5-1 and TRBJ2-5): KAGVTQTPRYLIKTRGQQVTLSCSPISGHRSVSWYQQTPGQGLQFLFEYFSETQRNKGNFPGRFSGRQFSNSRSEMNVSTLELGDSALYLCASSLVLSLETQYFGPGTRLLVL.

The rearrangement uses TRBV5-1 and TRBJ1-1; the match to TRBD1 covers 10 bases. CDR1 and CDR2 from the germline V gene are SGHRS and YFSETQ. The CDR3 length is 20 residues. Losses at the gene ends were 4 bases for V and 1 base for J; bases not matched to a gene: 19. The CDR3 DNA follows: TGCGCCAGCAGCCATTTTCCGGGACAGGGGCTTCAGGTGGCGAACACTGAAGCTTTCTTT. It codes for CASSHFPGQGLQVANTEAFF.

The chain links TRBV11-3 to TRBJ2-1, with 9 bases lining up with TRBD2. Germline V gives CDR1 SGHNT, CDR2 YENEEA. Trimming at V came to 1 base and at J to 8 bases, leaving 9 bases not matched to a gene. The CDR3 sequence is 16 residues long. CDR3 sequence reads: CASSLGSGTSLDEQFF. CDR3 sequence (DNA): TGTGCCAGCAGCTTAGGCAGCGGGACTAGCTTAGATGAGCAGTTCTTC.

This clone was seen only once. The chain links TRBV15 to TRBJ1-5; 7 nucleotides align to TRBD1. CDR1 is LNHNV and CDR2 is YYDKDF in the germline V gene (reference sequence). With 5 bases clipped from V and 6 bases from J, the junction kept 13 bases outside the gene matches. The CDR3 is made up of 16 amino acids. The CDR3 DNA reads TGTGCCACCAGCCCAAACCGGGACAGTCTAGGTCAGCCCCAGCATTTT. This encodes CATSPNRDSLGQPQHF.

The CDR3 spells CASSEIRGYEQYF. CDR3 bases: TGTGCCAGCTCAGAGATCAGGGGATACGAGCAGTACTTC. This chain joins TRBV18 and TRBJ2-7; tentatively, D is TRBD1 (6 bases). This CDR3 has 13 residues. CDR1 and CDR2 (germline): KGHSH, LQKENI. Trimming stripped 5 bases from V and 4 bases from J, with 12 bases between.

The chain uses TRBV9 and TRBJ2-3, with 9 bases matching TRBD2. V was clipped by 2 bases and J by 0 bases; unmatched bases: 4. The CDR3 has 16 amino acids. Germline V lookup: CDR1 SGDLS, CDR2 YYNGEE. CDR3 nucleotides: TGTGCCAGCAGCGTGCTAGCGGGGATTAGCACAGATACGCAGTATTTT. This translates into CASSVLAGISTDTQYF. The full variable domain, its missing parts supplied by reference TRBV9 and TRBJ2-3, is DSGVTQTPKHLITATGQRVTLRCSPRSGDLSVYWYQQSLDQGLQFLIQYYNGEERAKGNILERFSAQQFPDLHSELNLSSLELGDSALYFCASSVLAGISTDTQYFGPGTRLTVL.

The chain uses TRBV4-2 and TRBJ2-1; tentatively, D is TRBD1 (5 bases). The CDR3 has 15 amino acids. CDR1 is LGHNA and CDR2 is YNFKEQ in the germline V gene. The germline V and J ends were trimmed by 4 bases and 9 bases, with 19 bases remaining between them. CDR3 loop: CASSPRVSSLGEQFF. CDR3 sequence (DNA): TGTGCCAGCAGCCCCAGGGTTAGTTCGTTAGGTGAGCAGTTCTTC.

The J gene is TRBJ2-7, the V gene TRBV5-1, with TRBD2 identical over 8 bases. With 4 bases clipped from V and 7 bases from J, the junction kept 13 bases outside the gene matches. The CDR3 runs to 15 residues. The germline V gene has CDR1 SGHRS and CDR2 YFSETQ. CDR3 sequence: CASSRGGASSEEQYF. CDR3 DNA sequence: TGCGCCAGCAGCCGGGGGGGGGCCTCTTCAGAAGAGCAGTACTTC.

The chain has TRBV5-1 and TRBJ2-2, with TRBD1 matching 8 bases. V lost 4 bases and J lost 7; bases outside the gene matches: 9. The V gene's germline CDR1 is SGHRS and CDR2 YFSETQ. This CDR3 has 15 residues. CDR3 loop: CASSAETGGRGELFF. DNA for the CDR3: TGCGCCAGCAGCGCAGAAACAGGGGGGCGCGGGGAGCTGTTTTTT.

In nucleotides, the CDR3 is TGTGCCAGCACAGAGACAGGGGAGGGTGGAAACACCATATATTTT. Protein sequence: CASTETGEGGNTIYF. The chain links TRBV28 to TRBJ1-3; 8 nucleotides agree with TRBD1. After removal of 7 bases from V and 3 bases from J, the junction contained 8 bases not matched to a gene. This CDR3 is 15 amino acids long. CDR1 and CDR2 (germline): MDHEN, SYDVKM.

The chain is built from TRBV9 and TRBJ2-1, with TRBD2 matching 7 bases. CDR3 size: 15 residues. V shed 4 bases and J 4 bases; nucleotides not matched to a gene: 8. Germline V gene lookup returns CDR1 SGDLS and CDR2 YYNGEE. The CDR3 loop is CASSPSVGGYNEQFF. In DNA form, the CDR3 reads TGTGCCAGCAGCCCCAGTGTCGGGGGGTACAATGAGCAGTTCTTC.

The rearrangement links TRBV1 to TRBJ2-7; whether TRBD2, the table's D call, matches the DNA was not checked. TRBV1 is a listed pseudogene. The CDR3 is 14 amino acids. This CDR3 reads CTSPESAGIYEQYF. The CDR3 bases are TGCACCAGCCCGGAAAGCGCCGGAATCTACGAGCAGTACTTC.

This clone was seen only a few times. The genes are TRBV7-3 and TRBJ1-1, with D uncertain. Germline lookup yields CDR1 SGHTA and CDR2 FQGTGA. The V and J ends lost 0 bases and 4 bases respectively, with 15 bases between them. This CDR3 has 16 residues. The CDR3 nucleotides are TGTGCCAGCAGCTTAACGCCGCAGGTGGTGGGCACTGAAGCTTTCTTT. Amino acid sequence: CASSLTPQVVGTEAFF.

This sequence joins TRBV28 and TRBJ1-5; 7 nucleotides agree with TRBD1. CDR1 MDHEN and CDR2 SYDVKM come from the germline V gene. The CDR3 covers 16 residues. Trimming at V came to 3 bases and at J to 3 bases, leaving 8 bases not matched to a gene. CDR3 amino acids: CASSFSSGQDNQPQHF. In DNA form, the CDR3 reads TGTGCCAGCAGTTTCTCCTCCGGACAGGACAATCAGCCCCAGCATTTT.

The rearrangement uses TRBV6-5 and TRBJ2-2; D gene uncertain. The CDR3 is made up of 11 amino acids. The V end was cut by 8 bases, the J end by 2 bases, with 3 bases between. CDR1 MNHEY and CDR2 SVGAGI come from the germline V gene. CDR3 sequence: CASGNTGELFF. The CDR3 nucleotides read TGTGCCAGCGGCAACACCGGGGAGCTGTTTTTT.

Comment on this clone: Other DNA sequences from this sample encode an identical CDR3 as well. The chain links TRBV5-1 to TRBJ2-7; 9 bases align to TRBD1. The CDR3 extends over 15 amino acids. Unmatched junction bases numbered 3, after V lost 0 bases and J lost 2 bases. Germline assignment: CDR1 SGHRS and CDR2 YFSETQ. The CDR3 region is CASSLGTGVTYEQYF. The CDR3, as DNA: TGCGCCAGCAGCTTGGGGACAGGGGTAACCTACGAGCAGTACTTC.

The rearrangement joins TRBV28 to TRBJ2-7; D perhaps matches TRBD2 (5 bases). Trimming cost V 4 bases and J 6 bases, with 25 bases left between them. The CDR3 runs to 17 residues. Germline V gene lookup returns CDR1 MDHEN and CDR2 SYDVKM. The CDR3 coding sequence is TGTGCCAGCAGTTCGCCATCAGCCGGAGCGAGAGGGATCGAGCAGTACTTC. It codes for CASSSPSAGARGIEQYF.